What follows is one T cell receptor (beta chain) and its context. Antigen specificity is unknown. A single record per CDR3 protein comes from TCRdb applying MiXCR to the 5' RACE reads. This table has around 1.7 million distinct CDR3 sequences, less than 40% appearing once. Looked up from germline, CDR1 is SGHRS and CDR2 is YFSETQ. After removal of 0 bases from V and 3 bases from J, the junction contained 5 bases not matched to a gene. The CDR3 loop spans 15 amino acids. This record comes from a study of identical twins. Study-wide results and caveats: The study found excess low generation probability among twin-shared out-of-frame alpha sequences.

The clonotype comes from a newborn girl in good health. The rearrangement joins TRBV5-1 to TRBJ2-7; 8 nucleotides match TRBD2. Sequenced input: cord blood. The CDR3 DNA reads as TGCGCCAGCAGCTTGGGACTAGCGTTCGACTACGAGCAGTACTTC. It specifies CASSLGLAFDYEQYF.